The present entry profiles one TCR beta chain with its context. Residents of 24 US areas, aged roughly 18 to 95 years, made up the participants. In assigning cohorts, the study relied on participant-reported clinical history. Recovered status applied to Cohort 3 donors who had two consecutive negative PCRs. It also applied to those with clearance or with symptom resolution. The sample belongs to a study of blood T cell repertoires in COVID-19. Study-wide context: Sample material is recorded as cDNA or gDNA derived from T cells, B-cell-depleted T cells, or PBMCs.

Germline CDR1 is SGHAT and CDR2 is FQNNGV. V was trimmed by 3 bases and J by 7 bases, leaving 12 bases between them. This CDR3 has 13 amino acids. TCRdb's table, derived via immunoSEQ multiplex PCR, lists solely in-frame clones and lacks some. The repertoire includes fewer than 400,000 clones, roughly 87% of them detected once, and 8.9% sits in the top ten. The TCR comes from a woman aged 18-29 years who had recovered from COVID-19. The sequencing input was PBMCs or T cells enriched from blood (not recorded which). The J gene is TRBJ1-1, the V gene TRBV11-2, with a possible D match to TRBD1 (5 bases). CDR3 DNA: TGTGCCAGCAGCTTGTATCAGGGTCTTGAAGCTTTCTTT. This encodes CASSLYQGLEAFF.